This TCR beta chain was retrieved from a study of identical twins. This clonotype was seen only a few times. Its cognate antigen is unknown. cDNA molecules carried unique molecular identifiers, and template switching added a universal primer site. TCRdb reanalysed the 5' RACE reads using MiXCR and keeps one entry per CDR3 protein. Among 400,000 to 500,000 distinct CDR3 sequences listed, about a fifth were seen once. Findings and caveats of the study: It was cross-sectional statistical analysis, not following the same donors, that the conclusions relied on.

Unmatched junction bases numbered 11, after V lost 3 bases and J lost 0 bases. This CDR3 region has 18 residues. Per the germline V gene, CDR1 is DFQATT and CDR2 is SNEGSKA (reference sequence). The chain is built from TRBV20-1 and TRBJ2-1; 10 bases are shared with TRBD2. Sequencing used naive T cells sorted from blood. The receptor's source is a man aged 50 to 60 in good health. CDR3 nucleotide sequence: TGCAGTGCTAGTTTACTGTTTAGCGGGAGGATCTCCTACAATGAGCAGTTCTTC. Protein product: CSASLLFSGRISYNEQFF.